This TCR beta chain originates from a study of T cell changes during pregnancy in multiple sclerosis. Libraries were prepared by immunoSEQ multiplex PCR; TCRdb keeps only in-frame clonotypes and omits some of them. The repertoire holds roughly 48,000 clones, with 92% as singletons. Germline CDR1 SGHDT, CDR2 YYEEEE. This CDR3 is 16 amino acids long. The V and J ends lost 3 bases and 1 base, in that order; junction bases with no gene match: 5. The gene calls are TRBV5-6 and TRBJ1-3, with 9 bases fitting TRBD1. This sequence was found in a female donor with multiple sclerosis, enrolled in a pregnancy study. The sequencing used CD4+ T cells from peripheral blood mononuclear cells, collected in the third trimester of pregnancy. CDR3 residues: CASSSDRGTSGNTIYF. The CDR3 DNA reads as TGTGCCAGCAGCTCGGACAGGGGCACGTCTGGAAACACCATATATTTT.